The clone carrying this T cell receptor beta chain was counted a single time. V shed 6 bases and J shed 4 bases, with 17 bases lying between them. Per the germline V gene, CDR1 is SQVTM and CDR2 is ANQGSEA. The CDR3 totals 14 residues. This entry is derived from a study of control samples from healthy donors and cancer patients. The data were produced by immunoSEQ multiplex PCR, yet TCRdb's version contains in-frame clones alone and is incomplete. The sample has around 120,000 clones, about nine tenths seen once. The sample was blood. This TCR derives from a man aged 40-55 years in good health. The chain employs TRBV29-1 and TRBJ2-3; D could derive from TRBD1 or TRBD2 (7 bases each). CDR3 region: CSVGAGGAADTQYF. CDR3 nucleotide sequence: TGCAGCGTCGGCGCAGGGGGGGCCGCAGATACGCAGTATTTT.